The following is a T cell receptor (beta chain) sequence with its context. Its cognate antigen is unknown. This sample stems from a study of post-analysis software for immune sequencing data. Study-level background: Disease trajectories encompassed relapsing-remitting, secondary progressive and progressive-relapsing multiple sclerosis. The study's findings and limits: Significantly lower normalized Chao1 diversity was seen in multiple sclerosis patients than in controls. TRBV segments more frequent in patients than in controls numbered five and included TRBV5-6, TRBV5-1 and TRBV20-1. Under F measure analysis, samples from one preparation batch co-clustered strongly.

Unique molecular identifiers featured in each of the TCR beta cDNA libraries. Input amounts of roughly 0.9 to 10 million T cells were used. These gave about 500,000 cDNA molecules, so each molecule approximated one T cell. TCRdb re-derived calls from the PCR reads in MiXCR, one entry per CDR3 protein. The sample comprises roughly 800,000 distinct CDR3 sequences, about 57% of which are singletons, and 4.6% rests with the top ten. This CDR3 region has 12 residues. CDR1 and CDR2 from the germline V gene are SNHLY and FYNNEI. V gave up 4 bases and J gave up 4 bases, with 8 bases separating them. V and J are TRBV2 and TRBJ2-7; D gene unclear. This sequence originates from a girl aged 10-17 years with multiple sclerosis. The sample comprised blood. CDR3 residues: CASSGDWYEQYF. CDR3 DNA sequence: TGTGCCAGCAGTGGAGACTGGTACGAGCAGTACTTC.